These 21 T cell receptor beta chains were sequenced from one sample in a study of blood T cells in healthy people across ages. Primers used in a second PCR of about 7 to 11 cycles were a sample-barcoded 5' primer and a J-beta primer mix. In TCRdb, the 5' RACE reads were re-called with MiXCR into one record per CDR3 protein. The sample includes roughly 1,500,000 distinct CDR3 sequences, around 42% seen only once; the top ten take 7% to 9.5%. Sequenced: blood. The receptors originated from a woman in her late teens or twenties in good health.

V is TRBV20-1 and J is TRBJ1-4; TRBD1 might be the D (6 bases). There are 15 residues in the CDR3. The V gene's germline CDR1 is DFQATT and CDR2 SNEGSKA (reference sequence). V shed 1 base and J shed 5 bases, with 14 bases lying between them. CDR3 protein: CSARGWGGLNEKLFF. For the CDR3, the DNA is TGCAGTGCTAGAGGTTGGGGGGGGCTCAATGAAAAACTGTTTTTT.

This clonotype turned up a few times. The chain joins TRBV5-5 to TRBJ1-5; no definite D call. The ends were cut back, 2 bases at V and 5 bases at J, with 14 bases in the middle. Germline lookup yields CDR1 SGHKS and CDR2 YYEKEE (reference sequence). This CDR3 region has 15 residues. The CDR3 loop is CASSFIDTPYQPQHF. The DNA for the CDR3 is TGTGCCAGCAGCTTTATCGACACCCCGTATCAGCCCCAGCATTTT.

The V call is TRBV25-1, the J call TRBJ2-7; weak D call: TRBD2 (7 bases). The germline V and J ends were trimmed by 2 bases and 2 bases, with 10 bases remaining between them. The germline V gene encodes CDR1 MGHDK and CDR2 SYGVNS. The CDR3 contains 14 residues. The CDR3 nucleotides are TGTGCCAGCAGTGAAGAGGGGGGGCCCTACGAGCAGTACTTC. Translation: CASSEEGGPYEQYF.

V and J are TRBV20-1 and TRBJ1-2; D perhaps matches TRBD1 (5 bases). The CDR3 is 14 amino acids. V dropped 5 bases and J dropped 3 bases, with 16 bases sitting between them. Germline CDR1 is DFQATT and CDR2 is SNEGSKA (reference sequence). The CDR3 protein is CSAPQPRGDYGYTF. The DNA of the CDR3 is TGCAGTGCTCCCCAACCGCGAGGGGACTATGGCTACACCTTC.

The J gene is TRBJ2-4, the V gene TRBV3-1; D is perhaps TRBD2 (5 bases). Matching the DNA end better, TRBJ2-7 makes the J call doubtful. Germline loops: CDR1 LGHDT, CDR2 YNNKEL (reference sequence). The CDR3 spans 15 residues. CDR3 DNA sequence: TGTGCCAGCAGCCAAGATTTTGGGCGGGCCCTCGAGCAGTACTTC. Amino acids: CASSQDFGRALEQYF.

The V call is TRBV7-6, the J call TRBJ2-1, with 13 bases aligning to TRBD2. V lost 4 bases and J lost 2; bases outside the gene matches: 5. There are 17 residues in the CDR3. CDR1 is SGHVS and CDR2 is FNYEAQ in the germline V gene. The CDR3 loop is CASSSGLAGRTYNEQFF. The CDR3 nucleotides are TGTGCCAGCAGCTCGGGACTAGCGGGAAGAACCTACAATGAGCAGTTCTTC.

This chain's CDR3 is CASRGGAGVGTGELFF. CDR3 DNA sequence: TGTGCCAGCAGAGGGGGAGCGGGAGTAGGCACCGGGGAGCTGTTTTTT. The chain carries TRBV6-1 and TRBJ2-2; 8 positions agree with TRBD2. Germline V lookup: CDR1 MNHNS, CDR2 SASEGT. The CDR3 is 16 amino acids. The J segment lost 4 bases and the V segment lost 6 bases, leaving 10 bases of the junction unmatched.

The chain couples TRBV9 to TRBJ1-4; D is possibly TRBD1 (6 bases). V was clipped by 2 bases and J by 8 bases, with 13 bases between them. The length of the CDR3 is 14 residues. Germline V lookup: CDR1 SGDLS, CDR2 YYNGEE. CDR3 nucleotide sequence: TGTGCCAGCAGCGTCGGGGGGGCCTGGGAAAAACTGTTTTTT. Translating it yields CASSVGGAWEKLFF.

Comments on this clonotype: A junction boundary mismatches the germline segment, possibly from a read error. The V call is TRBV5-6, the J call TRBJ2-6; 10 bases fit TRBD2. The CDR3 spans 18 residues. Germline CDR1 and CDR2: SGHDT and YYEEEE. CDR3 amino acids: CASSLTSGVNSGANGLTF. CDR3 DNA: TGTGCCAGCAGCTTGACTAGCGGGGTTAACTCTGGGGCCAACGGCCTGACTTTC.

The chain has TRBV11-2 and TRBJ2-1; unclear D gene. The CDR3 runs 12 residues. Germline lookup yields CDR1 SGHAT and CDR2 FQNNGV. V was cut by 5 bases and J by 10 bases, with 12 bases left in between. CDR3 coding DNA: TGTGCCAGCAGCCTGAGCCCCCACGAGCAGTTCTTC. This codes for CASSLSPHEQFF.

The chain recombines TRBV11-2 with TRBJ1-3; no reliable D call. The germline V and J ends were trimmed by 0 bases and 1 base, with 7 bases remaining between them. Germline CDR1 is SGHAT and CDR2 is FQNNGV. The CDR3 totals 15 residues. The CDR3 bases are TGTGCCAGCAGCTTAGACCTGGTTTCTGGAAACACCATATATTTT. This gives the protein CASSLDLVSGNTIYF.

This chain joins TRBV4-2 and TRBJ2-1; 10 positions agree with TRBD2. CDR1 and CDR2 from the germline V gene are LGHNA and YNFKEQ. The V and J ends lost 1 base and 5 bases, in that order; junction bases with no gene match: 2. The CDR3 contains 15 residues. CDR3 sequence: CASSQALAGDNEQFF. CDR3 nucleotide sequence: TGTGCCAGCAGCCAAGCCCTAGCGGGGGACAATGAGCAGTTCTTC.

This rearrangement joins TRBV4-2 to TRBJ2-1; 9 nucleotides match TRBD2. The last part of the DNA fits TRBJ2-7 better; the J call may be wrong. Germline-derived CDR1 and CDR2 are LGHNA and YNFKEQ. The CDR3 sequence is 15 residues long. The CDR3 DNA reads TGTGCCAGCAGCCCGAGCGGGGGGATAGGGGATGAGCAGTACTTC. Protein: CASSPSGGIGDEQYF.

The gene calls are TRBV20-1 and TRBJ1-2; D not certain. From germline, CDR1 is DFQATT and CDR2 SNEGSKA (reference sequence). The length of the CDR3 is 11 residues. Written as DNA, the CDR3 is TGCACCTGCCCGAATAACTATGGCTACACCTTC. Amino acid sequence: CTCPNNYGYTF.

The chain uses TRBV7-9 and TRBJ2-1, with D tentatively TRBD1 or TRBD2 (5 bases each). Looked up from germline, CDR1 is SEHNR and CDR2 is FQNEAQ (reference sequence). V dropped 5 bases and J dropped 6 bases, with 17 bases sitting between them. The CDR3 is 15 amino acids. The CDR3 is CASSLLGTGPNEQFF. In nucleotides, the CDR3 is TGTGCCAGCAGCCTCTTAGGTACGGGACCCAATGAGCAGTTCTTC.

V gene TRBV11-2 combines with J gene TRBJ2-7; D not certain. Judging by the DNA end, TRBJ2-5 fits better; the J call may be wrong. This CDR3 contains 12 residues. Germline CDR1 reads SGHAT; CDR2 reads FQNNGV. CDR3 in amino acids: CASSSGWETQYF. The CDR3 region has the DNA TGTGCCAGCAGCTCCGGGTGGGAGACCCAGTACTTC.

This clonotype was detected a few times. The rearrangement links TRBV6-4 to TRBJ1-5; D is possibly TRBD1 (5 bases). This CDR3 has 15 amino acids. In germline, CDR1 is MRHNA, CDR2 SNTAGT. With 2 bases removed from V and 3 bases from J, the gap between germline ends came to 11 bases. CDR3 nucleotide sequence: TGTGCCAGCAGTGACCGGGGCGGACCCAATCAGCCCCAGCATTTT. Its translation is CASSDRGGPNQPQHF.

This chain links TRBV10-3 with TRBJ2-1; 12 bases are a match to TRBD2. The CDR3 spans 13 residues. Germline V gives CDR1 ENHRY, CDR2 SYGVKD. V shed 6 bases and J 6 bases; nucleotides not matched to a gene: 0. DNA of the CDR3: TGTGCCATCAGGACTAGCGGGAGCAATGAGCAGTTCTTC. As protein: CAIRTSGSNEQFF.

This chain joins TRBV20-1 and TRBJ2-7; 12 bases fit TRBD1. CDR1 and CDR2 (germline): DFQATT, SNEGSKA (reference sequence). The V segment lost 3 bases and the J segment 2 bases; nucleotides outside the gene matches: 5. This CDR3 is 15 amino acids long. The CDR3 DNA is TGCAGTGCTAGCCCCGGGACAGGGGGCACCTACGAGCAGTACTTC. It yields the protein CSASPGTGGTYEQYF.

This clonotype was counted only a few times. The DNA of the CDR3 is TGCAGTGCTAGAGATGACAGGGGGGCAACCTACGAGCAGTACTTC. Translation gives CSARDDRGATYEQYF. This sequence joins TRBV20-1 and TRBJ2-7, with 9 positions matching TRBD1. Germline trimming cut 0 bases from V and 2 bases from J; bases unmatched to any gene: 5. The CDR3 spans 15 residues. The V gene's germline CDR1 is DFQATT and CDR2 SNEGSKA (reference sequence).

This chain links TRBV14 with TRBJ2-1; D gene ambiguous. V was trimmed by 0 bases and J by 4 bases, leaving 19 bases between them. Germline V gene lookup returns CDR1 SGHDN and CDR2 FVKESK. The CDR3 extends over 18 amino acids. CDR3 residues: CASSQDPPGRLTYNEQFF. The CDR3 bases are TGTGCCAGCAGCCAAGATCCCCCGGGCCGTCTCACTTACAATGAGCAGTTCTTC.